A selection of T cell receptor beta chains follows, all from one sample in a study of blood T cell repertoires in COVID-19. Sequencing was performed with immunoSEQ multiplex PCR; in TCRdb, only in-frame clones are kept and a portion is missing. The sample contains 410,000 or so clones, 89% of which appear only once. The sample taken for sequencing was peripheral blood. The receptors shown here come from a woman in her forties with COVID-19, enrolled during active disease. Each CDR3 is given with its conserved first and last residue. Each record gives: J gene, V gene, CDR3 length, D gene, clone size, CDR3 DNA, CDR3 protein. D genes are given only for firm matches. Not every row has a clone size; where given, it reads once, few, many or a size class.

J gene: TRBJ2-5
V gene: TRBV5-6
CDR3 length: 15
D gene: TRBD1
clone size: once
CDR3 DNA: TGTGCCAGCAGCTTGGATAGGGGGCGCGAAGAGACCCAGTACTTC
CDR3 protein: CASSLDRGREETQYF

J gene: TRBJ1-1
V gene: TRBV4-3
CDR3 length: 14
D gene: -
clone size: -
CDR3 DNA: TGCGCCAGCAGCCCCTCTTGGGGGGACACTGAAGCTTTCTTT
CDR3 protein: CASSPSWGDTEAFF

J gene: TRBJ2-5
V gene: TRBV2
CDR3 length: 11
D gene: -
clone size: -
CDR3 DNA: TGTGCCAGCAGTTTTATAGAGACCCAGTACTTC
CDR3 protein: CASSFIETQYF

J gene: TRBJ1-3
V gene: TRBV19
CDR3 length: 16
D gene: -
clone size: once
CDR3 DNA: TGTGCCAGTAGTACTTACAGGGACCTCTCTGGAAACACCATATATTTT
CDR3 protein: CASSTYRDLSGNTIYF

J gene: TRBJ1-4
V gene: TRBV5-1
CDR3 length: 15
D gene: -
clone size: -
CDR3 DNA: TGCGCCAGCAGCTCCCCGGACAGCTGGAATGAAAAACTGTTTTTT
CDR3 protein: CASSSPDSWNEKLFF

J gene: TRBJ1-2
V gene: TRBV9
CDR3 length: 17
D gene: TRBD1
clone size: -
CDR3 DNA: TGTGCCAGCAGCGTAGGAGCGATGGGACAGGGAGGAGTAGGCTACACCTTC
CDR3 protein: CASSVGAMGQGGVGYTF

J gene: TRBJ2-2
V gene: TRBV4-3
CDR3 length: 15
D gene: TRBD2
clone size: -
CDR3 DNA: TGCGCCAGCAGCCAGGGGGGGACTCACACCGGGGAGCTGTTTTTT
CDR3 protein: CASSQGGTHTGELFF

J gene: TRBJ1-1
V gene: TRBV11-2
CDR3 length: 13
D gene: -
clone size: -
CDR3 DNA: TGTGCCAGCAGCTTTTGGGCAAACACTGAAGCTTTCTTT
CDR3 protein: CASSFWANTEAFF

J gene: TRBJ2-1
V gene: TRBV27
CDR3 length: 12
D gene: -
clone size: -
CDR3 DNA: TGTGCCAGCAGCCCGAGGGTCAATGAGCAGTTCTTC
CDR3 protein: CASSPRVNEQFF

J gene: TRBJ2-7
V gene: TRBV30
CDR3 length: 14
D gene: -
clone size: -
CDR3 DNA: TGTGCCTGGAGTGAACAGGGTCCTGGGTACGAGCAGTACTTC
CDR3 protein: CAWSEQGPGYEQYF

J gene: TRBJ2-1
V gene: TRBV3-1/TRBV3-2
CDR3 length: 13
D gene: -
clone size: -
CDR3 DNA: TGTGCCAGCAGCCAAGTGCGGGACTCGCGAGAGTTCTTC
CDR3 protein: CASSQVRDSREFF

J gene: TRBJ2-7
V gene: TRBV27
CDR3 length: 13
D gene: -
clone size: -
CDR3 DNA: TGTGCCAGCAGTGTGGGACATTCTAACGAGCAGTACTTC
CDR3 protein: CASSVGHSNEQYF

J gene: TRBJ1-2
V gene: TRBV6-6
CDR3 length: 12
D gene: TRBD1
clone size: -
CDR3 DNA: TGTGCCAGCAGGCAGGGGGCAAGAGGCTACACCTTC
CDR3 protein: CASRQGARGYTF

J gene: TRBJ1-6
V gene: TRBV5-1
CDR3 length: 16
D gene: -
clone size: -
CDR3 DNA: TGCGCCAGCAGCCCCGGGATGGGGGGGCGAAATTCACCCCTCCACTTT
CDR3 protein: CASSPGMGGRNSPLHF

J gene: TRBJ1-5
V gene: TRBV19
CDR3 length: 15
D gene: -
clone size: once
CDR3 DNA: TGTGCCAGTAGTATGTCGACAGCTAGCAATCAGCCCCAGCATTTT
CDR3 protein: CASSMSTASNQPQHF

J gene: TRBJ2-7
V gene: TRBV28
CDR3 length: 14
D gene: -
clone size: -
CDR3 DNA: TGTGCCAGCAGTTTAAACAGGGGAGGTCGCGAGCAGTACTTC
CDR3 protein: CASSLNRGGREQYF

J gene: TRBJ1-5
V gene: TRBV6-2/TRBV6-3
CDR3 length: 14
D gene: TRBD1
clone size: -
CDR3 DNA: TGTGCCAGCAGTTCGGGACAGGGGTATCAGCCCCAGCATTTT
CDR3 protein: CASSSGQGYQPQHF

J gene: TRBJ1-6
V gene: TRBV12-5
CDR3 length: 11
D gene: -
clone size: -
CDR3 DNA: TGTGCTAGTGGGCGGGATTCACCCCTCCACTTT
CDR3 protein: CASGRDSPLHF

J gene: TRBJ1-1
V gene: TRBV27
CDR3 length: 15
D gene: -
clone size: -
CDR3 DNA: TGTGCCAGCAGAAAACCGGGACACTCAAACACTGAAGCTTTCTTT
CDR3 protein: CASRKPGHSNTEAFF

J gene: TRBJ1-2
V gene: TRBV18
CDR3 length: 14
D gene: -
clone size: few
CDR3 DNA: TGTGCCAGCTCATATACCGCAGGGGACTATGGCTACACCTTC
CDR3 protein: CASSYTAGDYGYTF

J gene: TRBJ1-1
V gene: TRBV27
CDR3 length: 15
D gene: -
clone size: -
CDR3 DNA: TGTGCCAGCAGTTTATCAACCCACGGGGATACTGAAGCTTTCTTT
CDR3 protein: CASSLSTHGDTEAFF

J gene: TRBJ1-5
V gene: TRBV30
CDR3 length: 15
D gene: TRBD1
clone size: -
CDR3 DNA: TGTGCCTGGAGTCCCTTAGGACAGGGGAATCAGCCCCAGCATTTT
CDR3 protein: CAWSPLGQGNQPQHF

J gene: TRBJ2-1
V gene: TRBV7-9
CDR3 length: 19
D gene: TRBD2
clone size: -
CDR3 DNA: TGTGCCAGCAGCCCGGAGGGACTAGCGGGGGCCCGCTCCTACAATGAGCAGTTCTTC
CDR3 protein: CASSPEGLAGARSYNEQFF

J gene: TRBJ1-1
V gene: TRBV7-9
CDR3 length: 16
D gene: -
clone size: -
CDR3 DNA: TGTGCCAGCAGCTTACCCGCCCGGGGGGTAGAGACTGAAGCTTTCTTT
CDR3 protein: CASSLPARGVETEAFF

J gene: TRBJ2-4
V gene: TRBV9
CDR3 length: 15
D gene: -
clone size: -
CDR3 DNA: TGTGCCAGTGGAGAGACAGGCTCTCCCAAAAACATTCAGTACTTC
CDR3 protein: CASGETGSPKNIQYF

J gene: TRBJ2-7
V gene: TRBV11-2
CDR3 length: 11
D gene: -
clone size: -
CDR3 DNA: TGTGCCAGCAGCCCTCAGGGCGAGCAGTACTTC
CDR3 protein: CASSPQGEQYF

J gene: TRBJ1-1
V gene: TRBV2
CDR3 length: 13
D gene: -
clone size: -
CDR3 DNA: TGTGCCAGCAGTGAATCAGTGAACACTGAAGCTTTCTTT
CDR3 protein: CASSESVNTEAFF

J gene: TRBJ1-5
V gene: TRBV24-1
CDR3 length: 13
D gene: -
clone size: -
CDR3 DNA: TGTGCCACCAGTGATTACAGTAATCAGCCCCAGCATTTT
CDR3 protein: CATSDYSNQPQHF

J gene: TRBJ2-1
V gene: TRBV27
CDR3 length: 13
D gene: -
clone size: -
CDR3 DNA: TGTGCCAGCAGAGCCCCACTCTACAATGAGCAGTTCTTC
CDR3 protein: CASRAPLYNEQFF

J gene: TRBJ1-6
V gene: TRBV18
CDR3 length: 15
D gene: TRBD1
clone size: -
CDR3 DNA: TGTGCCAGCTCAAATTTCGACAGGGTAGATTCACCCCTCCACTTT
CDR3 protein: CASSNFDRVDSPLHF

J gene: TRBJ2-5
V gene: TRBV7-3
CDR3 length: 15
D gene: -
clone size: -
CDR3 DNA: TGTGCCAGCAGTCTTAACAGGGCCCTCCAAGAGACCCAGTACTTC
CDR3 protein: CASSLNRALQETQYF

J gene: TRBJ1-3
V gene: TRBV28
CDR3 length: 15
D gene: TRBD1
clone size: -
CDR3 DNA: TGTGCCAGCAGCAACAGGGGAATATACGGAAACACCATATATTTT
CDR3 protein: CASSNRGIYGNTIYF

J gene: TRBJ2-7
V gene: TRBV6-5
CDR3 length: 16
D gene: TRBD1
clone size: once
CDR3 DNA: TGTGCCAGCAGTTACACCAGTGGACAGGGACCCTACGAGCAGTACTTC
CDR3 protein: CASSYTSGQGPYEQYF

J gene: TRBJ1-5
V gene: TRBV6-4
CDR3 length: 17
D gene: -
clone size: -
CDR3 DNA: TGTGCCAGCAGAGTTATTTACAGACCTGGCGGCAATCAGCCCCAGCATTTT
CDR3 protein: CASRVIYRPGGNQPQHF

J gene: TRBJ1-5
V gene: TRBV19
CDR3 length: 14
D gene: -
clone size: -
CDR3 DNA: TGTGCCAGTAGTAGACAGCATAGCAATCAGCCCCAGCATTTT
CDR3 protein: CASSRQHSNQPQHF

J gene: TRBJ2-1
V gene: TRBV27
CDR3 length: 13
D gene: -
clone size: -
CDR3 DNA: TGTGCCAGCAAGTTAGAGTACTCCAATGAGCAGTTCTTC
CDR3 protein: CASKLEYSNEQFF

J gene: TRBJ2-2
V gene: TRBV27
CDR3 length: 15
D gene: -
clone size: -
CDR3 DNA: TGTGCCAGCAAGATGGTACAAGCGAACACCGGGGAGCTGTTTTTT
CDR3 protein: CASKMVQANTGELFF

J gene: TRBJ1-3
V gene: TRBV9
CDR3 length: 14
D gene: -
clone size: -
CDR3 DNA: TGTGCCAGCAGCGTAGGAGGTACCGGAAACACCATATATTTT
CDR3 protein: CASSVGGTGNTIYF

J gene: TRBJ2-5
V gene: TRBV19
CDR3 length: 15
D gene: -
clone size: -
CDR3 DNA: TGTGCCAGTAGTATAGGGAGGGGATACCAAGAGACCCAGTACTTC
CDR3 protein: CASSIGRGYQETQYF

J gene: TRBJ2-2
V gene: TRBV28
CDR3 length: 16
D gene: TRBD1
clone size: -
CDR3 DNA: TGTGCCAGCAGTCAACCGGGACAGGGTGTGAACGGGGAGCTGTTTTTT
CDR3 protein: CASSQPGQGVNGELFF

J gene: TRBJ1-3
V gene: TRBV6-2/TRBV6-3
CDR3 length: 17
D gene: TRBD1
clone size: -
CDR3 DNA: TGTGCCAGCAGTTACTCGGGACAGGTCTACTCTGGAAACACCATATATTTT
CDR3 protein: CASSYSGQVYSGNTIYF

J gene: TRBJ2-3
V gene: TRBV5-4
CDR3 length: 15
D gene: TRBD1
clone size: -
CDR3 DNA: TGTGCCAGCAGCGCGGACAGGGGGCGCACGGATACGCAGTATTTT
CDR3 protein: CASSADRGRTDTQYF

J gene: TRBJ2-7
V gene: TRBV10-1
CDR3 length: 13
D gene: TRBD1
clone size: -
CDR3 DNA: TGCGCCAGCACGTGGGACAGGTCCTACGAGCAGTACTTC
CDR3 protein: CASTWDRSYEQYF

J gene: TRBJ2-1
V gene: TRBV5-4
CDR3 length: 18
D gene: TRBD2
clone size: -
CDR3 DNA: TGTGCCAGCAGCTTGGACTCGGGACTAGCGGGAGCCTACAATGAGCAGTTCTTC
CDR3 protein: CASSLDSGLAGAYNEQFF

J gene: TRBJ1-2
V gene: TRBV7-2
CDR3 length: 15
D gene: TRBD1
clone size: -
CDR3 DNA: TGTGCCAGCAGCTTTAGCAGGGGGCTCAACTATGGCTACACCTTC
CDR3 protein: CASSFSRGLNYGYTF

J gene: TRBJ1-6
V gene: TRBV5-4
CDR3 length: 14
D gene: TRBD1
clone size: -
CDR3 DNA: TGTGCCAGCAGCTGGGACAGGGGGAATTCACCCCTCCACTTT
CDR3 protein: CASSWDRGNSPLHF

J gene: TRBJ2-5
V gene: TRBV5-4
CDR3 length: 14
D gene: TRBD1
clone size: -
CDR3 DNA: TGTGCCAGCAGCTTAGGGACAGGACAAGAGACCCAGTACTTC
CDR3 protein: CASSLGTGQETQYF

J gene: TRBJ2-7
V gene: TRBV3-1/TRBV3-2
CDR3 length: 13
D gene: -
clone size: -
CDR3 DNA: TGTGCCAGCCCGACGACTAGTCCCTACGAGCAGTACTTC
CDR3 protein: CASPTTSPYEQYF

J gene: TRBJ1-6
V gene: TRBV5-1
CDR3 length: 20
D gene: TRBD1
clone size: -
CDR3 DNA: TGCGCCAGCAGCTTGGAAAACTTTCCAAGGACAGGGCCTAATAATTCACCCCTCCACTTT
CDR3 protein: CASSLENFPRTGPNNSPLHF

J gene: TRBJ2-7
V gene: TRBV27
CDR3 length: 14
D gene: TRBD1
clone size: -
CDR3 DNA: TGTGCCAGCAGGCAAAGGGACAGGGATGGCGAGCAGTACTTC
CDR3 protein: CASRQRDRDGEQYF

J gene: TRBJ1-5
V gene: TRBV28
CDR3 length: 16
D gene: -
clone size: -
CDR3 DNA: TGTGCCAGCAGTGCCTTCGGGGCAAGGGGGAGTCAGCCCCAGCATTTT
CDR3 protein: CASSAFGARGSQPQHF

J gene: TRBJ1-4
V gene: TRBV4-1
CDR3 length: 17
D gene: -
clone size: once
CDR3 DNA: TGCGCCAGCAGCCAAGATCCTCCAGGGCCAACTAATGAAAAACTGTTTTTT
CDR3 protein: CASSQDPPGPTNEKLFF

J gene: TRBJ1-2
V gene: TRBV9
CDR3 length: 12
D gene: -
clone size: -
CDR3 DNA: TGTGCCAGCAGCGTACAGGGTGGGGGCTACACCTTC
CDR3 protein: CASSVQGGGYTF

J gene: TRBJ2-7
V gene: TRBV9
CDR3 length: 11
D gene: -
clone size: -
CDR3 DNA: TGTGCCAGCACCGCGGGAAGGGAGCAGTACTTC
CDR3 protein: CASTAGREQYF

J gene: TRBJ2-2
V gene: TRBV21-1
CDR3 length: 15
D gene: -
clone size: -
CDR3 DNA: TGTGCCAGCAGCCCCCGGGACAGTATCACCGGGGAGCTGTTTTTT
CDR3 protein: CASSPRDSITGELFF

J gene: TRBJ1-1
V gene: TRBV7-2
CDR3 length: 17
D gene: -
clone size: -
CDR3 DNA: TGTGCCAGCAGCTCTGGGGGGGGCCCAAGACTGAACACTGAAGCTTTCTTT
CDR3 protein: CASSSGGGPRLNTEAFF